The 24 T cell receptor beta chains below come from one sample, sequenced in a study of blood T cell repertoires in COVID-19. TCRdb's copy holds only in-frame clones and misses some; the assay was immunoSEQ multiplex PCR. The sample carries under 350,000 clones, approximately 86% recorded once. The sample consisted of PBMCs or T cells enriched from blood (not recorded which). The receptors derive from a middle-aged woman with acute COVID-19.

The gene calls are TRBV9 and TRBJ2-6; TRBD1 aligns across 8 bases. There are 16 residues in the CDR3. CDR1 is SGDLS and CDR2 is YYNGEE in the germline V gene. Unmatched junction bases numbered 2, after V lost 3 bases and J lost 0 bases. DNA for the CDR3: TGTGCCAGCAGCGGTACAGGGGGCTCTGGGGCCAACGTCCTGACTTTC. Translating it yields CASSGTGGSGANVLTF.

This rearrangement joins TRBV5-4 to TRBJ2-2, with 8 nucleotides matching TRBD1. The V gene end was trimmed by 4 bases and the J gene end by 6 bases; junction bases not matched to a gene: 8. The CDR3 loop spans 15 amino acids. Looked up from germline, CDR1 is SGHNT and CDR2 is YYREEE (reference sequence). CDR3 sequence reads: CASSPSDRASGELFF. CDR3 nucleotides: TGTGCCAGCAGCCCCTCGGACAGGGCGTCCGGGGAGCTGTTTTTT.

The chain couples TRBV18 to TRBJ1-2; D call uncertain. This CDR3 spans 14 amino acids. V was clipped by 3 bases and J by 2 bases, with 10 bases between them. The germline V gene has CDR1 KGHSH and CDR2 LQKENI. In nucleotides, the CDR3 is TGTGCCAGCTCACCCCCAAAATTCAACTATGGCTACACCTTC. Its translation: CASSPPKFNYGYTF.

The chain combines TRBV28 with TRBJ2-3; D not resolved. CDR1 is MDHEN and CDR2 is SYDVKM in the germline V gene. The CDR3 runs to 16 residues. V dropped 6 bases and J dropped 5 bases, with 21 bases sitting between them. This CDR3 is CASSYMGREVLDTQYF. The CDR3 DNA sequence: TGTGCCAGCAGCTACATGGGTCGAGAGGTTTTAGATACGCAGTATTTT.

This sequence joins TRBV28 and TRBJ1-3; a weak D match, TRBD1 (5 bases). V was pared by 7 bases and J by 0 bases, with 13 bases between. The CDR3 totals 15 residues. Germline V CDR1 and CDR2: MDHEN, SYDVKM. CDR3 protein: CASILRGYSGNTIYF. For the CDR3, the DNA is TGTGCCAGCATCCTTCGGGGGTACTCTGGAAACACCATATATTTT.

This clone was counted a few times. Other DNA sequences of this sample code for an identical CDR3. This chain connects TRBV4-1 to TRBJ2-7, with D uncertain. The germline V gene has CDR1 MGHRA and CDR2 YSYEKL. The CDR3 sequence is 13 residues long. V lost 1 base, J lost 4 bases, and 8 bases lay in between. CDR3 in amino acids: CASSQGSSYEQYF. CDR3 bases: TGCGCCAGCAGCCAAGGGTCGAGTTACGAGCAGTACTTC.

The chain uses TRBV19 and TRBJ2-1; a weak D match, TRBD2 (5 bases). V was trimmed by 5 bases and J by 1 base, leaving 15 bases between them. Germline values: CDR1 LNHDA, CDR2 SQIVND (reference sequence). This CDR3 has 16 amino acids. DNA for the CDR3: TGTGCCAGTAGTTCCCTCCAGCGGCCGTCCTACAATGAGCAGTTCTTC. Its protein is CASSSLQRPSYNEQFF.

The chain recombines TRBV28 with TRBJ2-7; 9 nucleotides line up with TRBD1. CDR1 is MDHEN and CDR2 is SYDVKM in the germline V gene. CDR3 length: 14 residues. V lost 5 bases to trimming and J lost 3 bases; unmatched junction nucleotides: 5. The CDR3 loop reads CASSMGTGLYEQYF. The CDR3 nucleotides read TGTGCCAGCAGTATGGGGACAGGGCTCTACGAGCAGTACTTC.

This chain joins TRBV4-1 and TRBJ2-3; TRBD2 agrees at 16 bases. V trimming: 2 bases; J trimming: 2 bases; junction bases outside the gene matches: 4. There are 18 residues in the CDR3. From germline, CDR1 is MGHRA and CDR2 YSYEKL. CDR3 residues: CASSQTGTSGGVTDTQYF. The CDR3 DNA is TGCGCCAGCAGCCAAACCGGGACTAGCGGGGGGGTCACAGATACGCAGTATTTT.

The rearrangement links TRBV27 to TRBJ1-1; TRBD1 aligns across 9 bases. Germline V lookup: CDR1 MNHEY, CDR2 SMNVEV (reference sequence). This CDR3 spans 18 amino acids. The ends lost 6 bases at V and 1 base at J; junction bases unmatched: 15. The DNA of the CDR3 is TGTGCCAGCAGCACTCTGACGACAGGGGGTGGAAGGAACACTGAAGCTTTCTTT. Protein: CASSTLTTGGGRNTEAFF.

V and J are TRBV4-3 and TRBJ2-6, with a weak D call TRBD1 (6 bases). CDR3 length: 20 residues. Trimming left V 3 bases short and J 1 base short, with 22 bases between. Germline lookup yields CDR1 LGHNA and CDR2 YSLEER. CDR3 nucleotide sequence: TGCGCCAGCAGCCAGGATGACACAGGGCTCCATCGATCTGGGGCCAACGTCCTGACTTTC. It yields the protein CASSQDDTGLHRSGANVLTF.

The chain carries TRBV6-5 and TRBJ1-2; TRBD1 matches 7 bases. The CDR3 contains 15 residues. Germline assignment: CDR1 MNHEY and CDR2 SVGAGI. J gave up 4 bases and V 4 bases, and 9 bases lay outside the gene matches. This CDR3 reads CASSFEMGQRYGYTF. CDR3 in DNA: TGTGCCAGCAGTTTTGAAATGGGACAGCGCTATGGCTACACCTTC.

The V gene is TRBV12-3 or TRBV12-4, the J gene TRBJ2-7, with 9 nucleotides matching TRBD1. The CDR3 runs 13 residues. Trimming removed 6 bases from V and 2 bases from J; junction bases left unmatched: 2. The CDR3 protein is CASSDRGTYEQYF. Here the CDR3 DNA reads TGTGCCAGCAGCGACAGGGGGACCTACGAGCAGTACTTC.

The chain links TRBV12-3 or TRBV12-4 to TRBJ1-4; no definite D call. The V gene lost 2 bases and the J gene lost 7 bases, with 8 bases spanning the gap. The CDR3 is made up of 13 amino acids. This chain's CDR3 is CASSLYLGEKLFF. The CDR3 DNA follows: TGTGCCAGCAGTTTATATCTCGGTGAAAAACTGTTTTTT.

The CDR3 loop reads CASSPPSEGRFGETQYF. The CDR3 DNA follows: TGTGCCAGCTCACCACCCTCGGAGGGGCGGTTTGGAGAGACCCAGTACTTC. The genes are TRBV18 and TRBJ2-5; D may be TRBD2 (6 bases). The CDR3 runs to 17 residues. The germline V gene has CDR1 KGHSH and CDR2 LQKENI. V was pared by 0 bases and J by 4 bases, with 18 bases between.

The chain carries TRBV15 and TRBJ2-1, with 14 bases that match TRBD2. Germline lookup yields CDR1 LNHNV and CDR2 YYDKDF (reference sequence). V was pared by 3 bases and J by 10 bases, with 14 bases of the junction left unmatched. There are 18 residues in the CDR3. This CDR3 is CATSSPTEGLAGVWEQFF. CDR3 in DNA: TGTGCCACCAGCAGCCCCACCGAGGGACTAGCGGGAGTGTGGGAGCAGTTCTTC.

A single count supports this clone. The sample has other DNA sequences that encode this CDR3 too. The chain joins TRBV5-4 to TRBJ2-5; 12 positions agree with TRBD2. With V trimmed by 0 bases and J by 1 base, 1 base remained unmatched. There are 16 residues in the CDR3. Germline CDR1 SGHNT, CDR2 YYREEE (reference sequence). The CDR3 protein is CASSLGLAGAQETQYF. In nucleotides, the CDR3 is TGTGCCAGCAGCTTGGGACTAGCGGGGGCCCAAGAGACCCAGTACTTC. Filled out from reference TRBV5-4 and TRBJ2-5, the complete variable domain reads ETGVTQSPTHLIKTRGQQVTLRCSSQSGHNTVSWYQQALGQGPQFIFQYYREEENGRGNFPPRFSGLQFPNYSSELNVNALELDDSALYLCASSLGLAGAQETQYFGPGTRLLVL.

The V gene is TRBV5-4, the J gene TRBJ2-3; 9 bases match TRBD1. CDR3 length: 15 amino acids. The V segment lost 4 bases and the J segment 5 bases; nucleotides outside the gene matches: 8. Germline CDR1 SGHNT, CDR2 YYREEE (reference sequence). In DNA form, the CDR3 reads TGTGCCAGCAGCCCGACACAGGGGGCTAAAGATACGCAGTATTTT. It is translated as CASSPTQGAKDTQYF.

The chain carries TRBV7-2 and TRBJ1-1; no firm D call. CDR1 SGHTA and CDR2 FQGNSA come from the germline V gene. V was cut by 2 bases and J by 2 bases, with 9 bases left in between. The CDR3 covers 14 residues. CDR3 sequence reads: CASSLRVGNTEAFF. As DNA, the CDR3 is TGTGCCAGCAGCTTACGGGTGGGTAACACTGAAGCTTTCTTT.

DNA of the CDR3: TGTGCCAGCAGCTTAAATACAGGGGGCAGAGGCACCATATATTTT. It codes for CASSLNTGGRGTIYF. This rearrangement joins TRBV7-3 to TRBJ1-3; TRBD1 aligns across 9 bases. V lost 1 base and J lost 9; bases outside the gene matches: 7. There are 15 residues in the CDR3. Germline V gene data show CDR1 as SGHTA and CDR2 as FQGTGA.

The table lists this clone with a count of one. The rearrangement joins TRBV6-6 to TRBJ2-2, with 8 bases lining up with TRBD2. V shed 6 bases, J shed 3 bases, and the junction held 21 bases outside the gene matches. Germline CDR1 reads MNHNY; CDR2 reads SVGAGI (reference sequence). The CDR3 spans 20 residues. The CDR3 nucleotides are TGTGCCAGCAGCCTCGGTTTCGGATTGACTAGCGATGCTTACACCGGGGAGCTGTTTTTT. As protein: CASSLGFGLTSDAYTGELFF.

This chain connects TRBV7-9 to TRBJ2-7; 10 bases match TRBD1. Germline values: CDR1 SEHNR, CDR2 FQNEAQ (reference sequence). The CDR3 consists of 15 residues. Losses at the gene ends were 6 bases for V and 4 bases for J; bases not matched to a gene: 9. The CDR3 sequence: CASSDGQGGFYEQYF. CDR3 DNA: TGTGCCAGCAGTGACGGACAGGGGGGTTTTTACGAGCAGTACTTC.

The chain employs TRBV7-2 and TRBJ2-1, with TRBD2 identical over 9 bases. CDR1 is SGHTA and CDR2 is FQGNSA in the germline V gene. CDR3 size: 15 residues. V lost 5 bases, J lost 2 bases, and 4 bases stayed unmatched. The CDR3 loop reads CASSPTSGPYNEQFF. The CDR3, as DNA: TGTGCCAGCAGCCCGACTAGCGGTCCCTACAATGAGCAGTTCTTC.

The chain recombines TRBV2 with TRBJ2-1; TRBD2 might be the D (7 bases). In germline, CDR1 is SNHLY, CDR2 FYNNEI. Trimming removed 5 bases at V and 5 bases at J, with 16 bases between. The CDR3 consists of 15 residues. CDR3 in DNA: TGTGCCAGCAGTTTTGGGGGGGCTGGGGACAATGAGCAGTTCTTC. It translates to CASSFGGAGDNEQFF.